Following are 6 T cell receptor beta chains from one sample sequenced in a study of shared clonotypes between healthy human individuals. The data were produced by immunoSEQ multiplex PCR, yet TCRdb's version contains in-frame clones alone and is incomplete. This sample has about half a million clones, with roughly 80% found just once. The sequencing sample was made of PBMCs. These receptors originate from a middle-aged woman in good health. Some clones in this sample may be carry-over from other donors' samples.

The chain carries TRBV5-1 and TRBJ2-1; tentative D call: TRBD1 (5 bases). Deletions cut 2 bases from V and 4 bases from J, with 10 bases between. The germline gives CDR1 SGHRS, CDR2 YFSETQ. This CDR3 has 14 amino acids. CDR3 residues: CASSFRTPYNEQFF. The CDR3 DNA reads TGCGCCAGCAGCTTTAGGACACCATACAATGAGCAGTTCTTC.

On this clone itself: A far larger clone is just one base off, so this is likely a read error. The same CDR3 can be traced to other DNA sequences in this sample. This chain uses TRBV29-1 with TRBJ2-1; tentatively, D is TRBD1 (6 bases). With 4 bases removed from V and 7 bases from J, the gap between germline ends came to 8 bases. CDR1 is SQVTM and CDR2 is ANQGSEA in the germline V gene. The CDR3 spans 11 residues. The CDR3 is CSVVRGNEQFF. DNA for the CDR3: TGCAGCGTTGTAAGGGGGAATGAGCAGTTCTTC.

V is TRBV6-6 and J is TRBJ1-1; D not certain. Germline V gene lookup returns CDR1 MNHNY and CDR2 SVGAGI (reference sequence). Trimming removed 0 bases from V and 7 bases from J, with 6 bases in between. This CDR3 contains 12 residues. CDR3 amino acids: CASSYSDREAFF. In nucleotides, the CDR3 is TGTGCCAGCAGTTACTCCGACCGTGAAGCTTTCTTT.

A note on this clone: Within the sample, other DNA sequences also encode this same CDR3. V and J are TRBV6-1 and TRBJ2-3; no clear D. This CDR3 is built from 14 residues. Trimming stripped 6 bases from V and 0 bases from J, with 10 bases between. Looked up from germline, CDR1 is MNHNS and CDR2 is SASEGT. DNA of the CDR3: TGTGCCAGCAGATTAACAGTTAGCACAGATACGCAGTATTTT. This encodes CASRLTVSTDTQYF.

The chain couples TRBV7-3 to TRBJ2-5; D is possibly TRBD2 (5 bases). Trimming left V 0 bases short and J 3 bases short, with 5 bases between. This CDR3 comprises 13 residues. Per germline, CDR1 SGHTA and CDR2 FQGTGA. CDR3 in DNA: TGTGCCAGCAGCTTAACGAGGGAAGAGACCCAGTACTTC. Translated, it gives CASSLTREETQYF.

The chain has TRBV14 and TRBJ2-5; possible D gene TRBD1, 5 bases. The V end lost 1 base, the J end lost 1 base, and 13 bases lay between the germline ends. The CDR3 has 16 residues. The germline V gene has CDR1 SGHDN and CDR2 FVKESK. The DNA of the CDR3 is TGTGCCAGCAGCCAAGTTGCTGGGGCCACCCAAGAGACCCAGTACTTC. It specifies CASSQVAGATQETQYF.